These T cell receptor beta chains were read from a single sample in a study of cytomegalovirus exposure and HLA in healthy donors. Clones were sequenced by immunoSEQ multiplex PCR, and TCRdb holds only the in-frame ones, with some missing. This listing includes approximately 30,000 clones. The sequenced sample consisted of PBMCs. These receptors were obtained from a man in his forties in good health and CMV-seronegative. Both conserved end residues are part of each CDR3. D genes are given only for firm matches.

v_call,d_call,j_call,cdr3_nt,cdr3_aa
TRBV6-1,NA,TRBJ1-1,TGTGCCAGCAGTGAAGCGGGGGGAAATAGGGTCACTGAAGCTTTCTTT,CASSEAGGNRVTEAFF
TRBV30,NA,TRBJ2-1,TGTGCCTGGGCGGGTGACTCCTACAATGAGCAGTTCTTC,CAWAGDSYNEQFF
TRBV4-2,NA,TRBJ2-2,TGTGCCAGCAGCCAAGATCAGTGGACCGGGGAGCTGTTTTTT,CASSQDQWTGELFF
TRBV7-2,NA,TRBJ2-7,TGTGCCAGCAGCTCGTCGGGGGCCTACGAGCAGTACTTC,CASSSSGAYEQYF
TRBV7-2,TRBD2,TRBJ2-5,TGTGCCAGCAGCTTAAGTAGCGGGAAAGAGACCCAGTACTTC,CASSLSSGKETQYF
TRBV6-5,NA,TRBJ2-4,TGTGCCAGCAGTTATCAGGGTCAAGGAACCAAAAACATTCAGTACTTC,CASSYQGQGTKNIQYF
TRBV4-3,TRBD2,TRBJ2-3,TGCGCCAGCTCTAGCGGGGTCACAGATACGCAGTATTTT,CASSSGVTDTQYF
TRBV19,NA,TRBJ1-3,TGTGCCAGTAGTGCGGATGACAGGCCCGTGGACACCATATATTTT,CASSADDRPVDTIYF
TRBV4-3,NA,TRBJ2-1,TGCGCCAGCAGCCGGGACGGGAGCTCCGACAATGAGCAGTTCTTC,CASSRDGSSDNEQFF
TRBV18,NA,TRBJ1-1,TGTGCCAGCTCAGAAACAGGGAGAACTGAAGCTTTCTTT,CASSETGRTEAFF
TRBV25-1,TRBD1,TRBJ2-3,TGTGCCAGCAGATTACAGGGGGCGGATACGCAGTATTTT,CASRLQGADTQYF
TRBV25-1,TRBD2,TRBJ2-7,TGTGCCAGCAGTGACCCTCGGGGGAGGGAATCCTACGAGCAGTACTTC,CASSDPRGRESYEQYF
TRBV5-1,TRBD2,TRBJ2-1,TGCGCCAGCAGTGAGGGGCCTATAGCGGGAGGGCAATTGTATGAGCAGTTCTTC,CASSEGPIAGGQLYEQFF
TRBV28,NA,TRBJ2-7,TGTGCCAGCAGTTTGCCGACTACCGGGCAGTACTTC,CASSLPTTGQYF
TRBV28,NA,TRBJ1-5,TGTGCCAGCACCACCTCGCGGTGGGGCTTCAATCAGCCCCAGCATTTT,CASTTSRWGFNQPQHF
TRBV28,NA,TRBJ2-7,TGTGCCAGCAGACCCCCCGTCAGGGGAGTAAGCTACGAGCAGTACTTC,CASRPPVRGVSYEQYF
TRBV18,TRBD1,TRBJ2-7,TGTGCCAGCTCACCGGGACAGCAAACCTACGAGCAGTACTTC,CASSPGQQTYEQYF
TRBV29-1,NA,TRBJ2-1,TGCAGCGTTGAAGATCCTCTCAAGGGGATATTTGAGCAGTTCTTC,CSVEDPLKGIFEQFF
TRBV4-2,NA,TRBJ2-6,TGTGCCAGCAGCCCGCAGGAAATCTCTGGGGCCAACGTCCTGACTTTC,CASSPQEISGANVLTF
TRBV5-1,TRBD1,TRBJ2-3,TGCGCCAGCAGTACAGGGGAACCCACAGATACGCAGTATTTT,CASSTGEPTDTQYF
TRBV15,TRBD2,TRBJ2-1,TGTGCCACCAGCAGATCCATTAGAACCCTAGCGGCCACCTACAATGAGCAGTTCTTC,CATSRSIRTLAATYNEQFF
TRBV9,NA,TRBJ1-2,TGTGCCAGCACAACAGTTTCAGGGTCGTACTATGGCTACACCTTC,CASTTVSGSYYGYTF
TRBV18,TRBD1,TRBJ2-7,TGTGCCAGCTCACCAAGTACCGGGACAGGGAACTACGAGCAGTACTTC,CASSPSTGTGNYEQYF
TRBV9,NA,TRBJ1-4,TGTGCCAGCAGCGCGCTGGGGGGGCTTAATGAAAAACTGTTTTTT,CASSALGGLNEKLFF
TRBV6-5,TRBD1,TRBJ1-2,TGTGCCAGCAGTTACCGAAGGGGGCAAAATGGCTACACCTTC,CASSYRRGQNGYTF
TRBV5-1,TRBD1,TRBJ2-7,TGCGCCAGCAGCAGAGACAGGGGTGAGCAGTACTTC,CASSRDRGEQYF
TRBV11-2,NA,TRBJ2-7,TGTGCCAGCAGCTTAGTTGAGGGAAGAACCTACGAGCAGTACTTC,CASSLVEGRTYEQYF
TRBV6-5,NA,TRBJ1-2,TGTGCCAGCAGGAGGTCGGGATCTAACTATGGCTACACCTTC,CASRRSGSNYGYTF
TRBV6-1,NA,TRBJ2-7,TGTGCCAGCAGTGAAGCGCGGCGGAGCAACGAGCAGTACTTC,CASSEARRSNEQYF
TRBV5-1,NA,TRBJ1-1,TGCGCCAGCAGCTTGGTGGCAGGAGGACTCACTGAAGCTTTCTTT,CASSLVAGGLTEAFF
TRBV2,TRBD1,TRBJ1-2,TGTGCCAGCAGGTTTTCTAAACCGAGGACAGGGAATTTGGACTACACCTTC,CASRFSKPRTGNLDYTF
TRBV9,NA,TRBJ1-3,TGTGCCAGCTCCGGGGGGGCGTCGGGAAACACCATATATTTT,CASSGGASGNTIYF
TRBV29-1,TRBD2,TRBJ2-3,TGCAGCGCCAAGAGCGTGACTAGCGGGAGGGCAAATACGCAGTATTTT,CSAKSVTSGRANTQYF
TRBV30,NA,TRBJ1-5,TGTGCCTGGAGTGTACAGGCCTATCAGCCCCAGCATTTT,CAWSVQAYQPQHF
TRBV21-1,NA,TRBJ2-7,TGTGCCAGCAGCCAGCGACCAGTTAACAGGGTACAGTGCTACGAGCAGTACTTC,CASSQRPVNRVQCYEQYF
TRBV7-2,NA,TRBJ2-7,TGTGCCAGCAGCTTGGGGGCAAGTAGGGGGCAGTACTTC,CASSLGASRGQYF
TRBV5-1,NA,TRBJ2-1,TGCGCCAGCAGCTTGGACGTGGCTGGCGGGAATGAGCAGTTCTTC,CASSLDVAGGNEQFF
TRBV7-3,TRBD2,TRBJ2-2,TGTGCCAGCAGCCCGAATAGCGGGAGGACCGGGGAGCTGTTTTTT,CASSPNSGRTGELFF
TRBV18,NA,TRBJ2-1,TGTGCCAGCTCCCACGACAGGAGCTCCTACAATGAGCAGTTCTTC,CASSHDRSSYNEQFF
TRBV19,TRBD1,TRBJ1-1,TGTGCCAGTAGGCCCCGACAGGGGGCCAGGGACACTGAAGCTTTCTTT,CASRPRQGARDTEAFF
TRBV19,TRBD1,TRBJ2-7,TGTGCCAGTAAGGAGGCCGGGACAGGGGCGACCTACGAGCAGTACTTC,CASKEAGTGATYEQYF
TRBV6-1,TRBD2,TRBJ2-7,TGTGCCAGCAGTGAACTAGCGGGAGCCTACGAGCAGTACTTC,CASSELAGAYEQYF
TRBV9,NA,TRBJ1-3,TGTGCCAGCAGCGTAGGGGCAGGTTACTCTGGAAACACCATATATTTT,CASSVGAGYSGNTIYF
TRBV20-1,NA,TRBJ2-7,TGCAGTGCTAGCCAAGGGGCCGAGCAGTACTTC,CSASQGAEQYF